The next 29 T cell receptor beta chains were all read from a single sample in a study of cytomegalovirus exposure and HLA in healthy donors. Method: immunoSEQ multiplex PCR; TCRdb's copy keeps in-frame clones and lacks some. The sample lists 60,000 or so clones, more than 90% occurring once. Material: PBMCs. The receptors were sampled from a man in his late teens or twenties in good health and CMV-seronegative.

The CDR3, as DNA: TGTGCCTGGAGGGAGACAGGCGATAAATACGAGCAGTACTTC. Translating gives CAWRETGDKYEQYF. This chain connects TRBV30 to TRBJ2-7, with D possibly matching TRBD1 (6 bases). The CDR3 has 14 residues. Per the germline V gene, CDR1 is GTSNPN and CDR2 is SVGIG (reference sequence). Trimming removed 3 bases from V and 4 bases from J, with 16 bases in between.

J is TRBJ2-6 and V is TRBV15; D not certain. Trimming shortened V by 2 bases and J by 0 bases, and 5 bases separated the two germline ends. Germline-derived CDR1 and CDR2 are LNHNV and YYDKDF (reference sequence). The CDR3 has 15 residues. The CDR3 protein is CATSRPYSGANVLTF. CDR3 nucleotides: TGTGCCACCAGCAGACCTTACTCTGGGGCCAACGTCCTGACTTTC.

This rearrangement joins TRBV9 to TRBJ2-7, with TRBD2 identical over 7 bases. The CDR3 extends over 14 amino acids. Trimming at V came to 0 bases and at J to 2 bases, leaving 2 bases not matched to a gene. Per the germline V gene, CDR1 is SGDLS and CDR2 is YYNGEE. CDR3 residues: CASSVGEGPYEQYF. The CDR3 DNA sequence: TGTGCCAGCAGCGTAGGGGAGGGACCCTACGAGCAGTACTTC.

The chain is built from TRBV11-2 and TRBJ2-1; 8 bases line up with TRBD1. J lost 5 bases, V lost 0 bases, and 9 bases had no gene match. CDR3 length: 17 amino acids. From germline, CDR1 is SGHAT and CDR2 FQNNGV. Written as DNA, the CDR3 is TGTGCCAGCAGCTTAGAACTTCCCGGGACAGGTAACAATGAGCAGTTCTTC. As protein: CASSLELPGTGNNEQFF.

This chain uses TRBV6-5 with TRBJ2-5, with 7 bases lining up with TRBD1. V was clipped by 5 bases and J by 4 bases; unmatched bases: 7. Germline-derived CDR1 and CDR2 are MNHEY and SVGAGI. This CDR3 spans 14 amino acids. DNA for the CDR3: TGTGCCAGCAGTAGACAGGGTATCGGAGAGACCCAGTACTTC. This gives the protein CASSRQGIGETQYF.

J is TRBJ1-5 and V is TRBV5-1; 7 positions match TRBD1. Germline loops: CDR1 SGHRS, CDR2 YFSETQ. There are 15 residues in the CDR3. V was pared by 1 base and J by 0 bases, with 1 base of the junction left unmatched. CDR3 loop: CASSLTGDSNQPQHF. CDR3 in DNA: TGCGCCAGCAGCTTGACAGGGGATAGCAATCAGCCCCAGCATTTT. The variable domain in full, completed from reference TRBV5-1 and TRBJ1-5, reads KAGVTQTPRYLIKTRGQQVTLSCSPISGHRSVSWYQQTPGQGLQFLFEYFSETQRNKGNFPGRFSGRQFSNSRSEMNVSTLELGDSALYLCASSLTGDSNQPQHFGDGTRLSIL.

J is TRBJ2-7 and V is TRBV27, with 7 bases matching TRBD1. This CDR3 is 17 amino acids long. Germline loops: CDR1 MNHEY, CDR2 SMNVEV (reference sequence). With V trimmed by 4 bases and J by 0 bases, 12 bases remained unmatched. The CDR3 reads CASSSITGDPSSYEQYF. The CDR3 region has the DNA TGTGCCAGCAGTTCCATCACAGGGGACCCTAGCTCCTACGAGCAGTACTTC.

This rearrangement joins TRBV18 to TRBJ1-4; D is perhaps TRBD1 (6 bases). Trimming left V 5 bases short and J 2 bases short, with 9 bases between. This CDR3 is 14 amino acids long. Germline loops: CDR1 KGHSH, CDR2 LQKENI. The CDR3 region is CASSGQLTNEKLFF. DNA for the CDR3: TGTGCCAGCTCAGGACAGCTCACTAATGAAAAACTGTTTTTT.

The chain combines TRBV28 with TRBJ2-7, with TRBD2 matching over 9 bases. The V gene end was trimmed by 2 bases and the J gene end by 6 bases; junction bases not matched to a gene: 5. The CDR3 totals 14 residues. Germline assignment: CDR1 MDHEN and CDR2 SYDVKM. This chain's CDR3 is CASSLAGGRSEQYF. CDR3 coding DNA: TGTGCCAGCAGTTTAGCGGGAGGGCGGTCCGAGCAGTACTTC.

This clone was seen a handful of times. V and J are TRBV9 and TRBJ2-1; TRBD1 might be the D (6 bases). V was cut by 7 bases and J by 4 bases, with 18 bases left in between. This CDR3 spans 15 amino acids. The V gene's germline CDR1 is SGDLS and CDR2 YYNGEE. The CDR3 spells CASCPSDRIYNEQFF. The CDR3 DNA reads TGTGCCAGCTGCCCGAGTGACAGGATTTACAATGAGCAGTTCTTC.

This chain uses TRBV19 with TRBJ2-2; maybe TRBD2 (5 bases). This CDR3 has 17 amino acids. With 6 bases removed from V and 7 bases from J, the gap between germline ends came to 24 bases. Germline V gene lookup returns CDR1 LNHDA and CDR2 SQIVND (reference sequence). The CDR3: CASRNGEVAPWGGELFF. CDR3 DNA: TGTGCCAGTAGGAACGGGGAAGTAGCTCCGTGGGGCGGGGAGCTGTTTTTT.

CDR3 nucleotides: TGTGCCAGCAGGCGGACAGGGGCGAACACTGAAGCTTTCTTT. Translation: CASRRTGANTEAFF. V and J are TRBV6-6 and TRBJ1-1; the match to TRBD1 covers 9 bases. With V trimmed by 6 bases and J by 1 base, 3 bases remained unmatched. CDR1 MNHNY and CDR2 SVGAGI come from the germline V gene (reference sequence). The CDR3 sequence is 14 residues long.

The chain recombines TRBV12-5 with TRBJ1-1; D may be TRBD1 (5 bases). The CDR3 spans 10 residues. CDR1 is LGHNT, CDR2 FRNRAP, per germline. V was cut by 10 bases and J by 6 bases, with 9 bases left in between. The DNA of the CDR3 is TGTGCTACAGGGTGGGCTGAAGCTTTCTTT. Translation gives CATGWAEAFF.

The chain uses TRBV7-6 and TRBJ2-1; D is perhaps TRBD2 (5 bases). V shed 4 bases and J shed 7 bases, with 14 bases lying between them. The CDR3 covers 14 residues. Germline V gene sequence: CDR1 SGHVS, CDR2 FNYEAQ. CDR3: CASSSTKGWNEQFF. CDR3 DNA sequence: TGTGCCAGCAGCTCGACTAAAGGGTGGAATGAGCAGTTCTTC.

V and J are TRBV28 and TRBJ2-5; 7 bases are a match to TRBD1. The germline V gene encodes CDR1 MDHEN and CDR2 SYDVKM. The CDR3 is 13 amino acids. V lost 5 bases, J lost 2 bases, and 2 bases stayed unmatched. The CDR3, as DNA: TGTGCCAGCAGTAGGGACAGTCAAGAGACCCAGTACTTC. This gives the protein CASSRDSQETQYF.

The rearrangement links TRBV5-1 to TRBJ2-1, with D maybe TRBD1 (6 bases). Germline V gene data show CDR1 as SGHRS and CDR2 as YFSETQ. V lost 4 bases, J lost 5 bases, and 16 bases lay in between. The CDR3 has 15 amino acids. The CDR3 sequence is CASSPPRTENNEQFF. CDR3 coding DNA: TGCGCCAGCAGCCCACCCCGGACAGAAAACAATGAGCAGTTCTTC. Based on the CDR3 plus reference TRBV5-1 and TRBJ2-1, the full variable domain is KAGVTQTPRYLIKTRGQQVTLSCSPISGHRSVSWYQQTPGQGLQFLFEYFSETQRNKGNFPGRFSGRQFSNSRSEMNVSTLELGDSALYLCASSPPRTENNEQFFGPGTRLTVL.

This chain links TRBV6-1 with TRBJ1-1; 8 bases are a match to TRBD1. In germline, CDR1 is MNHNS, CDR2 SASEGT. The J segment lost 4 bases and the V segment lost 5 bases, leaving 9 bases of the junction unmatched. The CDR3 consists of 15 residues. DNA for the CDR3: TGTGCCAGCAGTCCCGACCCGGACAGGGCCACTGAAGCTTTCTTT. The encoded protein is CASSPDPDRATEAFF.

The genes are TRBV29-1 and TRBJ2-2; TRBD1 matches at 8 bases. The CDR3 totals 15 residues. Losses at the gene ends were 6 bases for V and 1 base for J; bases not matched to a gene: 7. Germline loops: CDR1 SQVTM, CDR2 ANQGSEA. The CDR3 sequence: CSVGGQGLNTGELFF. CDR3 sequence (DNA): TGCAGCGTCGGAGGACAGGGCCTGAACACCGGGGAGCTGTTTTTT.

V gene TRBV5-1 combines with J gene TRBJ1-4, with 7 positions matching TRBD1. V was pared by 4 bases and J by 0 bases, with 6 bases of the junction left unmatched. CDR1 and CDR2 (germline): SGHRS, YFSETQ. CDR3 size: 16 residues. The CDR3 DNA is TGCGCCAGCAGCCGCGGGACAGATGCAACTAATGAAAAACTGTTTTTT. It yields the protein CASSRGTDATNEKLFF.

The chain uses TRBV10-3 and TRBJ2-5; no clear D gene. V lost 0 bases to trimming and J lost 2 bases, with 7 bases between them. Germline V lookup: CDR1 ENHRY, CDR2 SYGVKD. The CDR3 spans 14 residues. The CDR3 loop reads CAISESNYQETQYF. CDR3 DNA: TGTGCCATCAGTGAGTCGAACTATCAAGAGACCCAGTACTTC.

The genes are TRBV29-1 and TRBJ2-7, with unresolved D. The CDR3 loop spans 15 amino acids. The V gene lost 0 bases and the J gene lost 2 bases, with 14 bases spanning the gap. Germline V gene data show CDR1 as SQVTM and CDR2 as ANQGSEA. Written as DNA, the CDR3 is TGCAGCGTTGAAGATCGGAAGCGACCCACCTACGAGCAGTACTTC. This encodes CSVEDRKRPTYEQYF.

The gene calls are TRBV5-4 and TRBJ1-2; tentatively, D is TRBD1 (5 bases). Trimming cost V 1 base and J 7 bases, with 17 bases left between them. Germline lookup yields CDR1 SGHNT and CDR2 YYREEE (reference sequence). The CDR3 spans 15 residues. DNA for the CDR3: TGTGCCAGCAGCTTGCAGTCAGGGAATGTTCGTGGCTACACCTTC. Protein product: CASSLQSGNVRGYTF.

This chain uses TRBV5-1 with TRBJ2-1; D is undetermined. The ends were cut back, 0 bases at V and 6 bases at J, with 7 bases in the middle. The germline V gene has CDR1 SGHRS and CDR2 YFSETQ. The length of the CDR3 is 13 residues. The chain's CDR3 is CASSLASPNEQFF. The CDR3 nucleotides are TGCGCCAGCAGCTTGGCTAGTCCCAATGAGCAGTTCTTC.

Comment on this clone: The junction and the germline gene differ at one end; a read error may be behind it. The chain carries TRBV11-3 and TRBJ2-1, with 15 bases matching TRBD2. The germline V gene encodes CDR1 SGHNT and CDR2 YENEEA. The CDR3 spans 18 residues. CDR3 in DNA: TGTGCCAGCAGCCTAGACTCGGGACTAGCGGGAGGACTGAATGAGCAGTTCTTC. The encoded protein is CASSLDSGLAGGLNEQFF. The entire variable domain, with the rest obtained from reference TRBV11-3 and TRBJ2-1, is as follows: EAGVVQSPRYKIIEKKQPVAFWCNPISGHNTLYWYLQNLGQGPELLIRYENEEAVDDSQLPKDRFSAERLKGVDSTLKIQPAELGDSAVYLCASSLDSGLAGGLNEQFFGPGTRLTVL.

J is TRBJ2-3 and V is TRBV21-1; TRBD2 reflects the table's D call only, with no check against the DNA. TRBV21-1 is a pseudogene segment. CDR3 length: 16 amino acids. Written as DNA, the CDR3 is TGTGCCAGCAGCAGTGACGGACTTCCTGCTGGAGATACGCAGTATTTT. Its protein product is CASSSDGLPAGDTQYF.

The chain couples TRBV7-2 to TRBJ2-3; 7 bases line up with TRBD2. Germline assignment: CDR1 SGHTA and CDR2 FQGNSA. V dropped 3 bases and J dropped 2; count of bases not matched to a gene: 5. CDR3 size: 15 residues. The CDR3 sequence is CASSFSGGVTDTQYF. CDR3 DNA sequence: TGTGCCAGCAGCTTTTCGGGAGGAGTCACAGATACGCAGTATTTT.

The rearrangement uses TRBV13 and TRBJ1-2; 9 positions agree with TRBD1. J lost 4 bases, V lost 0 bases, and 3 bases had no gene match. CDR3 length: 15 residues. Germline loops: CDR1 PRHDT, CDR2 FYEKMQ (reference sequence). CDR3 sequence: CASSLGTGGVYGYTF. In nucleotides, the CDR3 is TGTGCCAGCAGCTTAGGCACAGGGGGCGTCTATGGCTACACCTTC.

The gene calls are TRBV18 and TRBJ2-3; TRBD2 matches at 14 bases. CDR1 is KGHSH and CDR2 is LQKENI in the germline V gene. CDR3 length equals 17 residues. V dropped 1 base and J dropped 6; count of bases not matched to a gene: 6. The CDR3 DNA reads as TGTGCCAGCTCACCACTTCGACTAGCGGGAGGGGCGGATACGCAGTATTTT. Translating gives CASSPLRLAGGADTQYF.

In its sample, this clone was seen once. The rearrangement uses TRBV28 and TRBJ2-7; the D is unclear. V was pared by 2 bases and J by 7 bases, with 15 bases between. CDR1 is MDHEN, CDR2 SYDVKM, per germline. The CDR3 has 14 amino acids. The CDR3 bases are TGTGCCAGCAGTTTAGGAGTAGGTCCCGCAGAGCAGTACTTC. It is translated as CASSLGVGPAEQYF.